This TCR beta chain was found in a study of human T cells and chemical hapten exposure. Time point described: pre-sensitization, week 0. Treatment here: therapeutic diphenylcyclopropenone sensitization with weekly scalp DPC. Losses at the gene ends were 7 bases for V and 6 bases for J; bases not matched to a gene: 6. The CDR3 extends over 13 amino acids. CDR1 is MNHEY, CDR2 SVGAGI, per germline. This clonotype was detected a few times. From the RACE reads, TCRdb called clonotypes with MiXCR, one entry per CDR3 protein. The table shows approximately 77,000 distinct CDR3 sequences, with around 15% occurring only once.

The V and J genes are TRBV6-5 and TRBJ2-3; TRBD2 matches 8 bases. Sequenced here: whole blood, sampled in connection with sensitization to the hapten diphenylcyclopropenone (DPC). This TCR came from a woman between 45 and 65 years old with alopecia areata. Some clones in this sample may be carry-over from other donors' samples. CDR3 in amino acids: CASTTSGGDTQYF. CDR3 nucleotides: TGTGCCAGCACGACGTCGGGGGGGGATACGCAGTATTTT.